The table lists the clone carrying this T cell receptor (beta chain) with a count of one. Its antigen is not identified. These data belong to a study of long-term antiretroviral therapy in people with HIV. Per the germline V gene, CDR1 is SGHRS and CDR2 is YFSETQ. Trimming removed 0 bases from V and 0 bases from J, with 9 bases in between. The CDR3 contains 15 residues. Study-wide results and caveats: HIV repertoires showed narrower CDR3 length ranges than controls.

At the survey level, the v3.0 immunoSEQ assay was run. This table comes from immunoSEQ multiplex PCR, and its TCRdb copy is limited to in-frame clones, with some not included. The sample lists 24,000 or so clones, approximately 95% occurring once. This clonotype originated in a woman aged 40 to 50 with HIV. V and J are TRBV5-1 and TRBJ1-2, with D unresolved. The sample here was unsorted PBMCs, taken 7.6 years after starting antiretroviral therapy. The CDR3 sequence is CASSLAVGSNYGYTF. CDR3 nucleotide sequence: TGCGCCAGCAGCTTGGCCGTGGGCTCTAACTATGGCTACACCTTC.